This T cell receptor beta chain was identified in a study of cytomegalovirus exposure and HLA in healthy donors. Overall study context: A data release that came early held around 85 million unique TCRs from HLA-typed donors.

Study-wide findings and caveats: 16,951 TCR beta sequences were associated with HLA alleles at 0.05 false discovery rate in a later analysis. Several of the most significant clusters appeared linked to common viral pathogens, based on a later analysis.

CDR3 length equals 14 residues. The germline gives CDR1 MNHEY, CDR2 SVGAGI. Trimming stripped 6 bases from V and 8 bases from J, with 14 bases between. The PCR contained 60 Vbeta and 13 Jbeta primers. Profiling relied on immunoSEQ multiplex PCR, and the TCRdb table lists in-frame clones only, not all of them. The table records 100,000 to 150,000 clones, around 85% of them present only once. This clone was observed a few times. Its antigen remains unknown. Sequencing was carried out using PBMCs. The chain has TRBV6-5 and TRBJ1-6; a possible D gene is TRBD1 (6 bases). The sequence came from a man aged 18-30 years in good health and CMV-seropositive. CDR3 sequence reads: CASSSTGRDSPLHF. CDR3 in DNA: TGTGCCAGCAGCTCGACAGGCAGGGATTCACCCCTCCACTTT.